Listed below are T cell receptor beta chains from one sample, sequenced in a study of metastatic and nonmetastatic thyroid tumors. With MiXCR, TCRdb called clones anew from the PCR reads. The data hold tens of thousands of clones, with roughly a quarter observed a single time. Material: blood. These TCRs come from a male donor with papillary thyroid cancer or a benign thyroid nodule (not recorded which). Some clones in this sample may be carry-over from other donors' samples. Both conserved end residues are part of each CDR3. The order of the fields is D gene, clone size, J gene, V gene, CDR3 DNA, CDR3 protein. D genes are given only for firm matches. Size values are once, few and many counts, or a class for expanded clones, and some rows have none.

D gene: .
clone size: many
J gene: TRBJ1-1
V gene: TRBV9
CDR3 DNA: TGTGCCAGCAGCGTAGCAAACAGGGCGGCTGAAGCTTTCTTT
CDR3 protein: CASSVANRAAEAFF

D gene: TRBD1
clone size: .
J gene: TRBJ2-3
V gene: TRBV28
CDR3 DNA: TGTGCCAGCAGTTCGGGACAGGGAAGGGATACGCAGTATTTT
CDR3 protein: CASSSGQGRDTQYF

D gene: TRBD2
clone size: .
J gene: TRBJ2-1
V gene: TRBV11-2
CDR3 DNA: TGTGCCAGCAGCAAGACTAGCGGGTGCTCCTACAATGAGCAGTTCTTC
CDR3 protein: CASSKTSGCSYNEQFF

D gene: .
clone size: many
J gene: TRBJ1-1
V gene: TRBV6-1
CDR3 DNA: TGTGCCAGCAGCAACAGGGAGGGAGGAACTGAAGCTTTCTTT
CDR3 protein: CASSNREGGTEAFF

D gene: .
clone size: .
J gene: TRBJ1-1
V gene: TRBV20-1
CDR3 DNA: TGCAGTGCTTCGAGCCCGACGGCTAGGACTGAAGCTTTCTTT
CDR3 protein: CSASSPTARTEAFF

D gene: .
clone size: many
J gene: TRBJ2-7
V gene: TRBV7-9
CDR3 DNA: TGTGCCAGCAGCTTAGCCGGCAGGGCCTACGAGCAGTACTTC
CDR3 protein: CASSLAGRAYEQYF

D gene: TRBD2
clone size: .
J gene: TRBJ2-5
V gene: TRBV20-1
CDR3 DNA: TGCAGTGCCCCTCAACTAGCGGACACACAAGAGACCCAGTACTTC
CDR3 protein: CSAPQLADTQETQYF

D gene: .
clone size: .
J gene: TRBJ1-1
V gene: TRBV9
CDR3 DNA: TGTGCCAGCACCCTTGGGGGTGATACTGAAGCTTTCTTT
CDR3 protein: CASTLGGDTEAFF

D gene: TRBD2
clone size: .
J gene: TRBJ2-5
V gene: TRBV6-1
CDR3 DNA: TGTGCCAGCAGTGAACTAGCGGGGGGGCAAGAGACCCAGTACTTC
CDR3 protein: CASSELAGGQETQYF

D gene: .
clone size: many
J gene: TRBJ2-5
V gene: TRBV7-2
CDR3 DNA: TGTGCCAGCAGCTACGGACGGGCCCAAGAGACCCAGTACTTC
CDR3 protein: CASSYGRAQETQYF

D gene: TRBD2
clone size: .
J gene: TRBJ2-7
V gene: TRBV20-1
CDR3 DNA: TGCAGTGCCGATCCCGGGACTAGCGGGAGGTCCACCTACGAGCAGTACTTC
CDR3 protein: CSADPGTSGRSTYEQYF

D gene: TRBD2
clone size: many
J gene: TRBJ2-7
V gene: TRBV7-2
CDR3 DNA: TGTGCCAGCAGCCCCGACCGGACTAGCGGGAGTAGAGAGCAGTACTTC
CDR3 protein: CASSPDRTSGSREQYF

D gene: .
clone size: many
J gene: TRBJ2-7
V gene: TRBV28
CDR3 DNA: TGTGCCAGCAGTCCCGAAGGTCCAAGCGGAGGGCAGGGCGTCTACGAGCAGTACTTC
CDR3 protein: CASSPEGPSGGQGVYEQYF

D gene: TRBD1
clone size: many
J gene: TRBJ1-3
V gene: TRBV28
CDR3 DNA: TGTGCCAGCAGGAGGGGGCGCGGGGGAAACACCATATATTTT
CDR3 protein: CASRRGRGGNTIYF

D gene: TRBD2
clone size: .
J gene: TRBJ2-7
V gene: TRBV5-7
CDR3 DNA: TGTGCCAGCAGCTACTCAGCGGGAGCGGGCTACGAGCAGTACTTC
CDR3 protein: CASSYSAGAGYEQYF

D gene: TRBD2
clone size: many
J gene: TRBJ2-1
V gene: TRBV9
CDR3 DNA: TGTGCCAGCAGCTTCCGACTAGCGGGAGGGCGGTATGAGCAGTTCTTC
CDR3 protein: CASSFRLAGGRYEQFF

D gene: .
clone size: many
J gene: TRBJ1-2
V gene: TRBV3-1
CDR3 DNA: TGTGCCAGCAGCCAAGATATTGGGCAGGGAGGCTATGGCTACACCTTC
CDR3 protein: CASSQDIGQGGYGYTF

D gene: .
clone size: .
J gene: TRBJ2-7
V gene: TRBV4-2
CDR3 DNA: TGTGCCAGCAGCTCCGGGGCTTACGAGCAGTACTTC
CDR3 protein: CASSSGAYEQYF

D gene: .
clone size: .
J gene: TRBJ2-7
V gene: TRBV6-2/TRBV6-3
CDR3 DNA: TGTGCCAGCGGGGGGTTTCGCGAGCAGTACTTC
CDR3 protein: CASGGFREQYF

D gene: TRBD1
clone size: .
J gene: TRBJ2-1
V gene: TRBV2
CDR3 DNA: TGTGCCAGCAGTACAGGGGGGACAGGGAGAGAGCAGTTCTTC
CDR3 protein: CASSTGGTGREQFF

D gene: .
clone size: many
J gene: TRBJ1-1
V gene: TRBV30
CDR3 DNA: TGTGCCTGGACCACTATGGGGGAAGGAGCTTTCTTT
CDR3 protein: CAWTTMGEGAFF

D gene: TRBD1
clone size: many
J gene: TRBJ1-2
V gene: TRBV7-8
CDR3 DNA: TGTGCCAGCAGCTTCGATGGACAGGGACTAGGGGGCTACACCTTC
CDR3 protein: CASSFDGQGLGGYTF

D gene: TRBD2
clone size: many
J gene: TRBJ2-5
V gene: TRBV6-1
CDR3 DNA: TGTGCCAGCAGGATCAACCGACTAGCGAAAGAGACCCAGTACTTC
CDR3 protein: CASRINRLAKETQYF

D gene: TRBD2
clone size: .
J gene: TRBJ2-1
V gene: TRBV19
CDR3 DNA: TGTGCCAGTAGCCAACTAGCGGGCTACAATGAGCAGTTCTTC
CDR3 protein: CASSQLAGYNEQFF

D gene: TRBD1
clone size: few
J gene: TRBJ2-1
V gene: TRBV6-5
CDR3 DNA: TGTGCCAGCAGTTTCATACAGGGGCGAGATGAGCAGTTCTTC
CDR3 protein: CASSFIQGRDEQFF

D gene: .
clone size: .
J gene: TRBJ2-7
V gene: TRBV3-1
CDR3 DNA: TGTGCCAGCAGTCGACAGGTTGGCTCAGCGGGGCAGTACTTC
CDR3 protein: CASSRQVGSAGQYF

D gene: TRBD2
clone size: .
J gene: TRBJ2-7
V gene: TRBV20-1
CDR3 DNA: TGCAGTACTAGACTAGCGGGGGCCTACGAGCAGTACTTC
CDR3 protein: CSTRLAGAYEQYF

D gene: .
clone size: many
J gene: TRBJ2-1
V gene: TRBV11-2
CDR3 DNA: TGTGCCAGCAGCACCACGAGGAATGAGCAGTTCTTC
CDR3 protein: CASSTTRNEQFF

D gene: .
clone size: .
J gene: TRBJ2-2
V gene: TRBV24-1
CDR3 DNA: TGTGCCACCGGTAATACAGGGTGGTTGATGGGCACCTGGGAGCTGTTTTTT
CDR3 protein: CATGNTGWLMGTWELFF

D gene: .
clone size: many
J gene: TRBJ2-1
V gene: TRBV11-2
CDR3 DNA: TGTGCCAGCAGCTTAGAGGTGCTGGGGGAGCAGTTCTTC
CDR3 protein: CASSLEVLGEQFF

D gene: .
clone size: many
J gene: TRBJ2-1
V gene: TRBV29-1
CDR3 DNA: TGCAGCGTTGGCGAGCAGTTCTTC
CDR3 protein: CSVGEQFF

D gene: .
clone size: few
J gene: TRBJ2-1
V gene: TRBV6-5
CDR3 DNA: TGTGCCAGCATACCGGGACGGGGCAGTCCCTACAATGAGCAGTTCTTC
CDR3 protein: CASIPGRGSPYNEQFF

D gene: TRBD1
clone size: .
J gene: TRBJ2-1
V gene: TRBV11-1
CDR3 DNA: TGTGCCAGCAGCCTACTAGGGACAGTGTACAATGAGCAGTTCTTC
CDR3 protein: CASSLLGTVYNEQFF

D gene: TRBD2
clone size: many
J gene: TRBJ2-5
V gene: TRBV5-1
CDR3 DNA: TGCGCCAGCAGCTTGGTCGGGAGGAATGAAGAGACCCAGTACTTC
CDR3 protein: CASSLVGRNEETQYF

D gene: .
clone size: few
J gene: TRBJ1-1
V gene: TRBV10-1
CDR3 DNA: TGCGCCAGCAGTGAGTCTCGGCCGGGGCTAGTCACTGAAGCTTTCTTT
CDR3 protein: CASSESRPGLVTEAFF

D gene: TRBD2
clone size: .
J gene: TRBJ2-7
V gene: TRBV25-1
CDR3 DNA: TGTGCCAGCAGCGGACCGACCCCCCCCGGGACTAGCGGGAGCTACGAGCAGTACTTC
CDR3 protein: CASSGPTPPGTSGSYEQYF

D gene: .
clone size: many
J gene: TRBJ2-5
V gene: TRBV2
CDR3 DNA: TGTGCCAGCAGAGGTTCCAGGGGTTCTTGGGAGACCCAGTACTTC
CDR3 protein: CASRGSRGSWETQYF

D gene: TRBD1
clone size: few
J gene: TRBJ1-5
V gene: TRBV6-5
CDR3 DNA: TGTGCCAGCAGTTGGGATCCCCGGACAGGTTGGAGCAATCAGCCCCAGCATTTT
CDR3 protein: CASSWDPRTGWSNQPQHF

D gene: .
clone size: .
J gene: TRBJ2-1
V gene: TRBV9
CDR3 DNA: TGTGCCAGCAGCGTAGCATTAGCGGAGAATGAGCAGTTCTTC
CDR3 protein: CASSVALAENEQFF

D gene: TRBD2
clone size: .
J gene: TRBJ2-1
V gene: TRBV11-2
CDR3 DNA: TGTGCCAGCAGCTTAGGCCCTCCGGCACTAGCGGTAGAGGTTGAGCAGTTCTTC
CDR3 protein: CASSLGPPALAVEVEQFF

D gene: .
clone size: few
J gene: TRBJ2-7
V gene: TRBV2
CDR3 DNA: TGTGCCAGCAGTGAACAAGCGGAGGACCACGAGCAGTACTTC
CDR3 protein: CASSEQAEDHEQYF

D gene: .
clone size: .
J gene: TRBJ1-4
V gene: TRBV7-6
CDR3 DNA: TGTGCCAGCAGCTCCTTACGGGACCGGGCACATAATGAAAAACTGTTTTTT
CDR3 protein: CASSSLRDRAHNEKLFF

D gene: TRBD1
clone size: .
J gene: TRBJ2-7
V gene: TRBV7-9
CDR3 DNA: TGTGCCAGCAGCTTGACAGGGGTCTCCTACGAGCAGTACTTC
CDR3 protein: CASSLTGVSYEQYF